This T cell receptor beta chain is from a study of T cell repertoires in cytomegalovirus infection. This clonotype was observed at least ten times. Germline V lookup: CDR1 SGHTA, CDR2 FQGNSA. The CDR3 totals 17 residues. The J segment lost 3 bases and the V segment lost 4 bases, leaving 8 bases of the junction unmatched. TCRdb used MiXCR to reprocess the reads, holding one entry per CDR3 protein. The sample holds about 310,000 distinct CDR3 sequences; roughly 17% are singletons and the top ten take about 12%. This TCR was recovered from a human donor in good health (CMV status not recorded). Some clones in this sample may be carry-over from other donors' samples. V and J are TRBV7-2 and TRBJ1-6; TRBD1 matches 8 bases. What was sequenced was PBMCs. The CDR3 DNA follows: TGTGCCAGCAGCTCCCGACAGGGGCGATACTATAATTCACCCCTCCACTTT. It encodes CASSSRQGRYYNSPLHF.